These T cell receptor beta chains were read from a single sample in a study of T cells after yellow fever vaccination. One entry per CDR3 protein, called by TCRdb with MiXCR from the 5' RACE reads. The table shows 450,000 to 650,000 distinct CDR3 sequences, with roughly a fifth occurring only once. The sample consisted of PBMCs, taken 21 days after the first yellow fever vaccination. All receptors derive from a man between 18 and 35 years old who received the YFV17D yellow fever vaccine. Each CDR3 is given with its conserved first and last residue. The order of the fields is V gene, clone size, J gene, D gene, CDR3 protein, CDR3 DNA. D genes are given only for firm matches. The size of a clone is reported for some rows only, either as once, few or many, or as a class for expanded clones.

v_call: TRBV20-1; clone_size: many; j_call: TRBJ2-3; d_call: NA; cdr3_aa: CSAEARGGHRTDTQYF; cdr3_nt: TGCAGTGCCGAAGCGAGGGGGGGCCACCGCACAGATACGCAGTATTTT
v_call: TRBV12-3/TRBV12-4; clone_size: NA; j_call: TRBJ1-2; d_call: NA; cdr3_aa: CASRGKGYTF; cdr3_nt: TGTGCCAGCAGGGGGAAGGGCTACACCTTC
v_call: TRBV6-6; clone_size: NA; j_call: TRBJ1-5; d_call: NA; cdr3_aa: CAASGQPQHF; cdr3_nt: TGTGCCGCTTCCGGTCAGCCCCAGCATTTT
v_call: TRBV12-3/TRBV12-4; clone_size: many; j_call: TRBJ2-5; d_call: NA; cdr3_aa: CASSLNRLETQYF; cdr3_nt: TGTGCCAGCAGTTTAAACAGATTAGAGACCCAGTACTTC
v_call: TRBV12-3/TRBV12-4; clone_size: NA; j_call: TRBJ1-4; d_call: NA; cdr3_aa: CASSQESNEKLFF; cdr3_nt: TGTGCCAGCAGTCAGGAAAGTAATGAAAAACTGTTTTTT
v_call: TRBV29-1; clone_size: NA; j_call: TRBJ1-4; d_call: TRBD1; cdr3_aa: CSVGGLGDRSNEKLFF; cdr3_nt: TGCAGCGTTGGGGGACTAGGGGACAGATCTAATGAAAAACTGTTTTTT
v_call: TRBV7-3; clone_size: once; j_call: TRBJ1-5; d_call: NA; cdr3_aa: CASSANDGQPQHF; cdr3_nt: TGTGCCAGCAGCGCTAACGATGGCCAGCCCCAGCATTTT
v_call: TRBV5-1; clone_size: NA; j_call: TRBJ2-3; d_call: NA; cdr3_aa: CASSSPEGAGDTQYF; cdr3_nt: TGCGCCAGCTCCTCCCCTGAAGGAGCTGGAGATACGCAGTATTTT
v_call: TRBV7-2; clone_size: few; j_call: TRBJ2-2; d_call: NA; cdr3_aa: CASRTRAGELFF; cdr3_nt: TGTGCCAGCAGGACTAGGGCCGGGGAGCTGTTTTTT
v_call: TRBV5-1; clone_size: once; j_call: TRBJ2-3; d_call: NA; cdr3_aa: CASSSISASTDTQYF; cdr3_nt: TGCGCCAGCAGCTCCATTAGCGCTAGCACAGATACGCAGTATTTT
v_call: TRBV11-2; clone_size: few; j_call: TRBJ2-1; d_call: TRBD2; cdr3_aa: CASSSPTTGGFAYNEQFF; cdr3_nt: TGTGCCAGCAGCTCACCGACCACCGGGGGGTTCGCCTACAATGAGCAGTTCTTC
v_call: TRBV6-1; clone_size: few; j_call: TRBJ2-3; d_call: TRBD1; cdr3_aa: CASSDRDRGTDTQYF; cdr3_nt: TGTGCCAGCAGTGACCGGGACAGGGGGACAGATACGCAGTATTTT
v_call: TRBV5-6; clone_size: NA; j_call: TRBJ2-1; d_call: NA; cdr3_aa: CASKEGVRDEQFF; cdr3_nt: TGTGCCAGCAAAGAGGGGGTGAGGGATGAGCAGTTCTTC
v_call: TRBV29-1; clone_size: few; j_call: TRBJ2-2; d_call: NA; cdr3_aa: CSVELIVTNTGELFF; cdr3_nt: TGCAGCGTTGAGTTGATCGTCACGAACACCGGGGAGCTGTTTTTT
v_call: TRBV4-3; clone_size: NA; j_call: TRBJ1-6; d_call: NA; cdr3_aa: CASSQESTAFYNSPLHF; cdr3_nt: TGCGCCAGCAGCCAAGAATCGACTGCCTTCTATAATTCACCCCTCCACTTT
v_call: TRBV20-1; clone_size: NA; j_call: TRBJ1-5; d_call: NA; cdr3_aa: CSARDKGPQHF; cdr3_nt: TGCAGTGCTAGAGATAAAGGGCCCCAGCATTTT
v_call: TRBV18; clone_size: NA; j_call: TRBJ2-1; d_call: TRBD1; cdr3_aa: CASSPGTGLSSYNEQFF; cdr3_nt: TGTGCCAGCTCACCCGGGACAGGGCTAAGCTCCTACAATGAGCAGTTCTTC
v_call: TRBV12-3/TRBV12-4; clone_size: NA; j_call: TRBJ2-4; d_call: NA; cdr3_aa: CASSRGEVKNIQYF; cdr3_nt: TGTGCCAGCAGTCGCGGGGAGGTCAAAAACATTCAGTACTTC
v_call: TRBV20-1; clone_size: NA; j_call: TRBJ2-3; d_call: TRBD1; cdr3_aa: CALEPRQGKGADTQYF; cdr3_nt: TGCGCTCTTGAGCCCCGACAGGGGAAGGGTGCAGATACGCAGTATTTT
v_call: TRBV11-2; clone_size: few; j_call: TRBJ2-5; d_call: NA; cdr3_aa: CASSWSPTRGLQETQYF; cdr3_nt: TGTGCCAGCAGCTGGAGCCCCACACGGGGGCTACAAGAGACCCAGTACTTC
v_call: TRBV30; clone_size: few; j_call: TRBJ2-1; d_call: NA; cdr3_aa: CAWYLTGEQFF; cdr3_nt: TGTGCCTGGTATCTGACGGGGGAGCAGTTCTTC
v_call: TRBV3-1; clone_size: NA; j_call: TRBJ2-6; d_call: NA; cdr3_aa: CASSQVVSSGANVLTF; cdr3_nt: TGTGCCAGCAGCCAAGTCGTGTCCTCTGGGGCCAACGTCCTGACTTTC
v_call: TRBV16; clone_size: NA; j_call: TRBJ1-2; d_call: NA; cdr3_aa: CASSQSTDYGYTF; cdr3_nt: TGTGCCAGCAGCCAATCGACAGACTATGGCTACACCTTC
v_call: TRBV3-1; clone_size: NA; j_call: TRBJ1-1; d_call: NA; cdr3_aa: CASSQVGGEGAFF; cdr3_nt: TGTGCCAGCAGCCAAGTGGGGGGGGAGGGAGCTTTCTTT
v_call: TRBV6-1; clone_size: few; j_call: TRBJ1-1; d_call: TRBD1; cdr3_aa: CASRNRGNTEAFF; cdr3_nt: TGTGCCAGCAGAAACAGGGGAAACACTGAAGCTTTCTTT
v_call: TRBV12-3/TRBV12-4; clone_size: few; j_call: TRBJ1-2; d_call: NA; cdr3_aa: CASTFTAYGYTF; cdr3_nt: TGTGCCAGCACCTTTACCGCCTATGGCTACACCTTC
v_call: TRBV20-1; clone_size: many; j_call: TRBJ2-5; d_call: NA; cdr3_aa: CSARIGRLETQYF; cdr3_nt: TGCAGTGCTAGAATAGGGCGGTTGGAGACCCAGTACTTC
v_call: TRBV6-1; clone_size: NA; j_call: TRBJ1-2; d_call: NA; cdr3_aa: CATPFPGYLDYGYTF; cdr3_nt: TGTGCCACCCCCTTCCCGGGGTATCTTGACTATGGCTACACCTTC
v_call: TRBV11-1; clone_size: NA; j_call: TRBJ2-1; d_call: TRBD2; cdr3_aa: CASSPRTSGDFYSSYNEQFF; cdr3_nt: TGTGCCAGCAGCCCTCGAACTAGCGGGGATTTCTACAGCTCCTACAATGAGCAGTTCTTC
v_call: TRBV9; clone_size: medium-sized; j_call: TRBJ1-1; d_call: NA; cdr3_aa: CASSQGDRTYEAFF; cdr3_nt: TGTGCCAGCAGCCAGGGCGACAGGACGTACGAAGCTTTCTTT
v_call: TRBV5-4; clone_size: NA; j_call: TRBJ2-2; d_call: NA; cdr3_aa: CASSRRGGGHTGELFF; cdr3_nt: TGTGCCAGCAGCCGAAGAGGTGGGGGACACACCGGGGAGCTGTTTTTT
v_call: TRBV15; clone_size: few; j_call: TRBJ2-4; d_call: NA; cdr3_aa: CATSRGGGPKNIQYF; cdr3_nt: TGTGCCACCAGCAGAGGAGGGGGGCCCAAAAACATTCAGTACTTC
v_call: TRBV5-1; clone_size: NA; j_call: TRBJ2-1; d_call: NA; cdr3_aa: CASSLPGGANEQFF; cdr3_nt: TGCGCCAGCAGCCTACCTGGGGGGGCGAATGAGCAGTTCTTC
v_call: TRBV11-1; clone_size: few; j_call: TRBJ2-2; d_call: TRBD1; cdr3_aa: CASSVSGTGDGELFF; cdr3_nt: TGTGCCAGCAGCGTATCCGGGACAGGGGACGGGGAGCTGTTTTTT
v_call: TRBV10-3; clone_size: few; j_call: TRBJ2-5; d_call: TRBD2; cdr3_aa: CATKLAGAEMETQYF; cdr3_nt: TGTGCCACCAAATTAGCGGGGGCGGAGATGGAGACCCAGTACTTC
v_call: TRBV6-2/TRBV6-3; clone_size: few; j_call: TRBJ2-5; d_call: NA; cdr3_aa: CASSAEGGRETQYF; cdr3_nt: TGTGCCAGCAGTGCCGAGGGGGGCCGCGAGACCCAGTACTTC
v_call: TRBV6-2/TRBV6-3; clone_size: NA; j_call: TRBJ1-5; d_call: NA; cdr3_aa: CASSRPPLLGYQPQHF; cdr3_nt: TGTGCCAGCAGCCGACCCCCTCTCCTGGGGTATCAGCCCCAGCATTTT
v_call: TRBV6-6; clone_size: NA; j_call: TRBJ2-1; d_call: NA; cdr3_aa: CASSFGPLGEQFF; cdr3_nt: TGTGCCAGCAGTTTTGGGCCCCTAGGGGAGCAGTTCTTC
v_call: TRBV20-1; clone_size: NA; j_call: TRBJ2-5; d_call: TRBD1; cdr3_aa: CSASRGQGGAQYF; cdr3_nt: TGCAGTGCTAGCCGGGGACAGGGGGGGGCCCAGTACTTC
v_call: TRBV20-1; clone_size: few; j_call: TRBJ1-1; d_call: NA; cdr3_aa: CSARVPSGTEAFF; cdr3_nt: TGCAGTGCTAGAGTCCCCTCTGGCACTGAAGCTTTCTTT
v_call: TRBV7-9; clone_size: NA; j_call: TRBJ1-1; d_call: NA; cdr3_aa: CASSLELRAATEAFF; cdr3_nt: TGTGCCAGCAGCTTAGAGCTTCGGGCGGCCACTGAAGCTTTCTTT
v_call: TRBV20-1; clone_size: NA; j_call: TRBJ2-1; d_call: TRBD1; cdr3_aa: CSAFPGQGPYNEQFF; cdr3_nt: TGCAGTGCGTTCCCGGGACAGGGACCTTACAATGAGCAGTTCTTC
v_call: TRBV29-1; clone_size: NA; j_call: TRBJ2-3; d_call: NA; cdr3_aa: CSVVTVPDTQYF; cdr3_nt: TGCAGCGTTGTGACAGTGCCAGATACGCAGTATTTT
v_call: TRBV5-1; clone_size: NA; j_call: TRBJ1-2; d_call: NA; cdr3_aa: CASSFRDNNYGYTF; cdr3_nt: TGCGCCAGCAGCTTCCGGGACAATAACTATGGCTACACCTTC
v_call: TRBV9; clone_size: many; j_call: TRBJ1-2; d_call: TRBD1; cdr3_aa: CASSATGAPSVSGYTF; cdr3_nt: TGTGCCAGCAGCGCGACAGGGGCCCCCTCTGTATCTGGCTACACCTTC
v_call: TRBV2; clone_size: few; j_call: TRBJ1-5; d_call: NA; cdr3_aa: CASRSRGSNQPQHF; cdr3_nt: TGTGCCAGCAGATCTCGCGGAAGCAATCAGCCCCAGCATTTT
v_call: TRBV7-9; clone_size: few; j_call: TRBJ2-7; d_call: NA; cdr3_aa: CASSSGRAYEQYF; cdr3_nt: TGTGCCAGCAGCTCTGGACGGGCCTACGAGCAGTACTTC
v_call: TRBV4-2; clone_size: once; j_call: TRBJ2-1; d_call: NA; cdr3_aa: CASSQVHGNNEQFF; cdr3_nt: TGTGCCAGCAGCCAAGTCCATGGGAACAATGAGCAGTTCTTC
v_call: TRBV7-9; clone_size: NA; j_call: TRBJ2-2; d_call: NA; cdr3_aa: CASSPTGGLQRWELFF; cdr3_nt: TGTGCCAGCAGCCCCACGGGGGGCCTTCAACGCTGGGAGCTGTTTTTT
v_call: TRBV5-5; clone_size: few; j_call: TRBJ2-5; d_call: NA; cdr3_aa: CASSRTPEETQYF; cdr3_nt: TGTGCCAGCAGCAGGACCCCGGAGGAGACCCAGTACTTC
v_call: TRBV7-8; clone_size: NA; j_call: TRBJ2-7; d_call: TRBD2; cdr3_aa: CASSQGSGGAYEQYF; cdr3_nt: TGTGCCAGCAGCCAGGGGAGCGGGGGGGCCTACGAGCAGTACTTC
v_call: TRBV27; clone_size: many; j_call: TRBJ1-5; d_call: NA; cdr3_aa: CASSLSGGPQHF; cdr3_nt: TGTGCCAGCAGTCTATCGGGGGGGCCCCAGCATTTT
v_call: TRBV7-3; clone_size: NA; j_call: TRBJ2-2; d_call: NA; cdr3_aa: CASSLVPAGRLDTGELFF; cdr3_nt: TGTGCCAGCAGCCTGGTCCCGGCGGGGAGACTTGACACCGGGGAGCTGTTTTTT
v_call: TRBV19; clone_size: NA; j_call: TRBJ1-1; d_call: NA; cdr3_aa: CASSIGGGLAEAFF; cdr3_nt: TGTGCCAGTAGTATAGGGGGGGGGCTCGCTGAAGCTTTCTTT
v_call: TRBV7-9; clone_size: NA; j_call: TRBJ2-1; d_call: TRBD2; cdr3_aa: CASSSKLLAGPF; cdr3_nt: TGTGCCAGCAGCTCCAAGTTACTAGCGGGGCCATTC
v_call: TRBV5-1; clone_size: few; j_call: TRBJ1-2; d_call: NA; cdr3_aa: CASSNGGGHGYTF; cdr3_nt: TGCGCCAGCAGCAATGGTGGCGGCCACGGCTACACCTTC
v_call: TRBV7-3; clone_size: few; j_call: TRBJ2-3; d_call: TRBD2; cdr3_aa: CASSDLTSGVSGTQYF; cdr3_nt: TGTGCCAGCAGCGACCTGACTAGCGGGGTCTCCGGTACGCAGTATTTT
v_call: TRBV4-2; clone_size: few; j_call: TRBJ1-1; d_call: NA; cdr3_aa: CASSQELHQRVNTEAFF; cdr3_nt: TGTGCCAGCAGCCAAGAATTGCACCAGAGGGTGAACACTGAAGCTTTCTTT
v_call: TRBV25-1; clone_size: many; j_call: TRBJ2-1; d_call: NA; cdr3_aa: CASSRNNEQFF; cdr3_nt: TGTGCCAGCAGCAGAAACAATGAGCAGTTCTTC